The T cell receptor beta chain under discussion was sequenced for a study of blood T cell repertoires in COVID-19. Per the authors' pipeline: Estimated nucleated cell counts came from reference gene primer amplification. Method: immunoSEQ multiplex PCR; TCRdb's copy keeps in-frame clones and lacks some. Clonal size and the V and J genes are those of that table, whereas D and trimming came from the DNA. The sample carries tens of thousands of clones, 70% to 75% recorded once. Input material: peripheral blood. This TCR was sampled from a man aged 50-60 years with active or convalescent COVID-19.

The CDR3 DNA is TGTGCCAGCAGTACAGGGAACGAGCAGTACTTC. Translating gives CASSTGNEQYF. The genes are TRBV3-1 (or the pseudogene TRBV3-2) and TRBJ2-7; tentative D call: TRBD1 (6 bases). Looked up from germline, CDR1 is LGHDT and CDR2 is YNNKEL (reference sequence). Trimming removed 6 bases at V and 5 bases at J, with 8 bases between. The CDR3 loop spans 11 amino acids.